This record looks at one TCR beta chain sequence and its context. TCRdb reanalyzed the 5' RACE reads and collapses them to one entry per CDR3 protein, without DNA. In all, the sample yields some 390,000 distinct CDR3 sequences. This entry belongs to a study of T cells expressing NK-cell markers. The specimen was blood T cells: a sorted CD56 or NKG2C T cell subset, CD4+ or CD8+ T cells, or bulk PBMC T cells (not recorded which). The source is a woman in her forties or fifties in good health.

This CDR3 is CAWRWETDTQYF. The chain recombines TRBV30 with TRBJ2-3; the D call of TRBD2 rests on TCRdb alone, since no DNA is present to check it. The CDR3 totals 12 residues. CDR1 is GTSNPN, CDR2 SVGIG, per germline (reference sequence).